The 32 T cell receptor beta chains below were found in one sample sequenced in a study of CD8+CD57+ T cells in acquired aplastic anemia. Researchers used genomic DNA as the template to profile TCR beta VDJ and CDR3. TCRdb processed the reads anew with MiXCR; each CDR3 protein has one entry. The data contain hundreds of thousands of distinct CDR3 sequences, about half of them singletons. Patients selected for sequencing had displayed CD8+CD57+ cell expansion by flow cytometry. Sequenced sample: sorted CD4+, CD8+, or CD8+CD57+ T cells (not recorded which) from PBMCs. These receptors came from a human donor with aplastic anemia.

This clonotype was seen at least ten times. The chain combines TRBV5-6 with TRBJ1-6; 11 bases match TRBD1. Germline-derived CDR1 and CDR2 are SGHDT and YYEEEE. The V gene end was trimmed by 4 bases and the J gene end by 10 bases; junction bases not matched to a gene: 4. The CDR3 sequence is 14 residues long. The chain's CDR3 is CASSLGQGGSPLHF. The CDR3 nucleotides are TGTGCCAGCAGCCTGGGACAGGGGGGATCACCCCTCCACTTT.

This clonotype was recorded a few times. In DNA form, the CDR3 reads TGTGCCAGCAGCCAAAGACAGGGGAGAGGAGCTAATGAAAAACTGTTTTTT. It codes for CASSQRQGRGANEKLFF. The chain employs TRBV3-1 and TRBJ1-4, with TRBD1 matching 8 bases. V trimming: 2 bases; J trimming: 3 bases; junction bases outside the gene matches: 8. Germline-derived CDR1 and CDR2 are LGHDT and YNNKEL (reference sequence). CDR3 length equals 17 residues. Variable domain in full (rest from reference TRBV3-1 and TRBJ1-4): DTAVSQTPKYLVTQMGNDKSIKCEQNLGHDTMYWYKQDSKKFLKIMFSYNNKELIINETVPNRFSPKSPDKAHLNLHINSLELGDSAVYFCASSQRQGRGANEKLFFGSGTQLSVL.

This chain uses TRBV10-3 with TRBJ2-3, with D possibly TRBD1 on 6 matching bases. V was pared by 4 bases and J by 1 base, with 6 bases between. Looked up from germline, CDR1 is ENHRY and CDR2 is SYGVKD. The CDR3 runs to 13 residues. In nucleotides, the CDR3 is TGTGCCATCAGTGGACAGGGCACAGATACGCAGTATTTT. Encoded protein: CAISGQGTDTQYF.

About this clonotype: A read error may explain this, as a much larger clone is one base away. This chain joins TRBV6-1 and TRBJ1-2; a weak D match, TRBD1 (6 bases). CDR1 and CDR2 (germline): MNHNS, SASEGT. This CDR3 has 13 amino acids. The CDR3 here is CASRDSFNYGCTF. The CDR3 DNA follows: TGTGCCAGCAGGGACAGTTTTAACTATGGCTGCACCTTC.

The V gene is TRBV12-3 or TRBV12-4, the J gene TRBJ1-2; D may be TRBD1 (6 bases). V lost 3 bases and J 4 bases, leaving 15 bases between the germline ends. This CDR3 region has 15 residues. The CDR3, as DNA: TGTGCCAGCAGTTTGGTGACAGGACTGTTCTATGGCTACACCTTC. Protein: CASSLVTGLFYGYTF.

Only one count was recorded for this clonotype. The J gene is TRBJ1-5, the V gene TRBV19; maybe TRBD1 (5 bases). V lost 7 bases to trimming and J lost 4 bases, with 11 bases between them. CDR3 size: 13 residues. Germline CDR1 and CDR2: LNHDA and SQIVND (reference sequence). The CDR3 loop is CASNDRTNQPQHF. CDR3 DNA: TGTGCCAGTAATGACAGAACAAATCAGCCCCAGCATTTT.

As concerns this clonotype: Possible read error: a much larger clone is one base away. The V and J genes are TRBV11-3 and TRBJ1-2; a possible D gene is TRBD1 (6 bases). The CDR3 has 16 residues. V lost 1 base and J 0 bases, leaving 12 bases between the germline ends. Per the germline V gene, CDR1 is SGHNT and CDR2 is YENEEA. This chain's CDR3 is CASSLGGADTNYGYTF. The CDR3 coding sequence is TGTGCCAGCAGCTTAGGGGGGGCAGACACTAACTATGGCTACACCTTC.

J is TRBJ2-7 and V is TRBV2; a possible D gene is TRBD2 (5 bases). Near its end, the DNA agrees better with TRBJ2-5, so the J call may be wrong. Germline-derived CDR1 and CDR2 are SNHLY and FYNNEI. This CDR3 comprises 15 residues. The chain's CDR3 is CASTARSGDRETQYF. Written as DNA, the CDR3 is TGTGCCAGCACGGCAAGATCCGGGGATCGTGAGACCCAGTACTTC.

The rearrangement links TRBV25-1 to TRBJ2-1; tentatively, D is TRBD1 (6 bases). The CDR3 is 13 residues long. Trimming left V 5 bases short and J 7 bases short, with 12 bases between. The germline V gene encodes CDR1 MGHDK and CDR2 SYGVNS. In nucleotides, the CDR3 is TGTGCCAGCAGTCTCCCAGGGGCGAATGAGCAGTTCTTC. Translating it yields CASSLPGANEQFF.

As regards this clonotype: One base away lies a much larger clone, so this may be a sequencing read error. The CDR3 DNA reads as TGCAGTGCTAGAGACCTCCGGACAGGGACTTACAATGAGCAGTACTTC. As protein: CSARDLRTGTYNEQYF. This chain connects TRBV20-1 to TRBJ2-7; 8 bases are a match to TRBD1. J was trimmed by 7 bases and V by 0 bases; bases with no gene match: 14. The CDR3 runs 16 residues. Germline values: CDR1 DFQATT, CDR2 SNEGSKA (reference sequence).

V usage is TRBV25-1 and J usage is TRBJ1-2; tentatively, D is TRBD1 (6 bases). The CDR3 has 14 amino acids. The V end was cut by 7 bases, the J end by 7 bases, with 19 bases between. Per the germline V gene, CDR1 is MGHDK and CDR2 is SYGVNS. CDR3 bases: TGTGCCAGCAACGCCGGATGGGGGGGGGCTGGCTACACCTTC. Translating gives CASNAGWGGAGYTF.

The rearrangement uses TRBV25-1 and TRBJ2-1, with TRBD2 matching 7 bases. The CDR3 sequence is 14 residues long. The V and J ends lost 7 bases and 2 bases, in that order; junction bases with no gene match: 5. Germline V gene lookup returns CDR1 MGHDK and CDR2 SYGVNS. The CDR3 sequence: CASNRAGPYNEQFF. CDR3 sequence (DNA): TGTGCCAGCAATAGAGCGGGGCCCTACAATGAGCAGTTCTTC. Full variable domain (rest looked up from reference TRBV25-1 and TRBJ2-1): EADIYQTPRYLVIGTGKKITLECSQTMGHDKMYWYQQDPGMELHLIHYSYGVNSTEKGDLSSESTVSRIRTEHFPLTLESARPSHTSQYLCASNRAGPYNEQFFGPGTRLTVL.

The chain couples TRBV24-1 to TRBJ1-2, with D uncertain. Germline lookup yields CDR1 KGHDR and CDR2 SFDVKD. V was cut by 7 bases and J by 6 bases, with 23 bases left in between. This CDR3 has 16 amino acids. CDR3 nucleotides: TGTGCCACCAGCCCCCCACCCGGGCAATTCCCGGATGGCTACACCTTC. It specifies CATSPPPGQFPDGYTF.

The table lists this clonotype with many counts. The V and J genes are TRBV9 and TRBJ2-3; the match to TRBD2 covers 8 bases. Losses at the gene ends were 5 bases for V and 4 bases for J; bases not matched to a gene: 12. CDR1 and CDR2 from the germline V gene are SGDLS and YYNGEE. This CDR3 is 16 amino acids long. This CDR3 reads CASSVTSGQPADTQYF. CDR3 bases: TGTGCCAGCAGTGTTACTAGCGGTCAGCCCGCAGATACGCAGTATTTT.

CDR3 residues: CATSRDEDRGDYGYTF. The CDR3 DNA sequence: TGTGCCACCAGCAGAGATGAGGACAGGGGTGACTATGGCTACACCTTC. V usage is TRBV15 and J usage is TRBJ1-2; 9 nucleotides align to TRBD1. J lost 3 bases, V lost 0 bases, and 5 bases had no gene match. Germline V CDR1 and CDR2: LNHNV, YYDKDF (reference sequence). This CDR3 spans 16 amino acids. The full variable domain, its missing parts supplied by reference TRBV15 and TRBJ1-2, is DAMVIQNPRYQVTQFGKPVTLSCSQTLNHNVMYWYQQKSSQAPKLLFHYYDKDFNNEADTPDNFQSRRPNTSFCFLDIRSPGLGDTAMYLCATSRDEDRGDYGYTFGSGTRLTVV.

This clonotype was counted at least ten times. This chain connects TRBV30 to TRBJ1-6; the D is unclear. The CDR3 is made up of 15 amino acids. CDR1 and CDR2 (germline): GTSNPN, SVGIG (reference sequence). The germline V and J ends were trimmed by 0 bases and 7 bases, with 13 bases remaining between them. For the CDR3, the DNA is TGTGCCTGGAGTGTACTGTACCCCTCAAATTCACCCCTCCACTTT. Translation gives CAWSVLYPSNSPLHF.

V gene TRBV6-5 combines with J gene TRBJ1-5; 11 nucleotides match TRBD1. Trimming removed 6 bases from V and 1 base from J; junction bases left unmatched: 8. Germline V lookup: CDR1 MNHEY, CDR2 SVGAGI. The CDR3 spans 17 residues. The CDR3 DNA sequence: TGTGCCAGCAGACCCGGGACAGGGGGGAAGAGCAATCAGCCCCAGCATTTT. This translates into CASRPGTGGKSNQPQHF.

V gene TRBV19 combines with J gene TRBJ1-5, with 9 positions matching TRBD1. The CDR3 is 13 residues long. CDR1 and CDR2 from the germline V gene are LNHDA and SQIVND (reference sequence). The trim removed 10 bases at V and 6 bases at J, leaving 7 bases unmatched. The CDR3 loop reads CAISMDRGQPQHF. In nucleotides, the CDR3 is TGTGCCATTTCAATGGACAGGGGTCAGCCCCAGCATTTT. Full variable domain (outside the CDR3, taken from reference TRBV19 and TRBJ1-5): DGGITQSPKYLFRKEGQNVTLSCEQNLNHDAMYWYRQDPGQGLRLIYYSQIVNDFQKGDIAEGYSVSREKKESFPLTVTSAQKNPTAFYLCAISMDRGQPQHFGDGTRLSIL.

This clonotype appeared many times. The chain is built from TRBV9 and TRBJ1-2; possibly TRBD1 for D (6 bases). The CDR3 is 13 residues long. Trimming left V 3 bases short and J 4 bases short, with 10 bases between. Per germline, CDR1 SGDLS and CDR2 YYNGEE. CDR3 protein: CASSGGAGYGYTF. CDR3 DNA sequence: TGTGCCAGCAGCGGGGGGGCAGGCTATGGCTACACCTTC.

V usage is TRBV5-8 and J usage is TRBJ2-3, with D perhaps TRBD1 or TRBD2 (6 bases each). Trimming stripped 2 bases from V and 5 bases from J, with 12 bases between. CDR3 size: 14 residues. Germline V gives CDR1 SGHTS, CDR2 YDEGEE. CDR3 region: CASSLAGGIDTQYF. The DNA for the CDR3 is TGTGCCAGCAGCTTAGCCGGGGGCATAGATACGCAGTATTTT.

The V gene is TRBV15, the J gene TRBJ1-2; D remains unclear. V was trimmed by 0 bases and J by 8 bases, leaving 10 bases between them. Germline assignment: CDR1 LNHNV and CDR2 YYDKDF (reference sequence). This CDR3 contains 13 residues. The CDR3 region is CATSRDQQSGYTF. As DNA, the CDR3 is TGTGCCACCAGCAGAGATCAGCAGTCGGGCTACACCTTC.

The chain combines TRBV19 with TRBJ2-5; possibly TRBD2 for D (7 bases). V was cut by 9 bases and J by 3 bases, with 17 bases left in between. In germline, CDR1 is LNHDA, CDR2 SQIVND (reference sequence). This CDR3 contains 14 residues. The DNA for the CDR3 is TGTGCCAGCAGTTTGAAGGGGGGGGAAGAGACCCAGTACTTC. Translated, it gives CASSLKGGEETQYF.

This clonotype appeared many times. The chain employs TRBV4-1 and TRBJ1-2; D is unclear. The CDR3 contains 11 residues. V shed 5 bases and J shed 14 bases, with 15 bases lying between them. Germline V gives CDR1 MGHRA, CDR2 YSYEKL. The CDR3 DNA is TGCGCCAGCAGCTCTCGCGGGATATGGACCTTC. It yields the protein CASSSRGIWTF.

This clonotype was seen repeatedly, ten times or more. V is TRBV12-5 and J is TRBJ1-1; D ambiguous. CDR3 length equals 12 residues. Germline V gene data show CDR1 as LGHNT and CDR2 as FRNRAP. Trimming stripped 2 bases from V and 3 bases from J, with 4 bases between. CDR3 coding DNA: TGTGCTAGTGGTTTGTCGGACACTGAAGCTTTCTTT. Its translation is CASGLSDTEAFF.

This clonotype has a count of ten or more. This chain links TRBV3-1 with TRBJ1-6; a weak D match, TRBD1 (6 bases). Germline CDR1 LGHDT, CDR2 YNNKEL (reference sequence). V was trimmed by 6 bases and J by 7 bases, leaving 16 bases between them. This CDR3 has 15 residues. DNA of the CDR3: TGTGCCAGCAGATCCAGGGGCTTGACGAATTCACCCCTCCACTTT. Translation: CASRSRGLTNSPLHF.

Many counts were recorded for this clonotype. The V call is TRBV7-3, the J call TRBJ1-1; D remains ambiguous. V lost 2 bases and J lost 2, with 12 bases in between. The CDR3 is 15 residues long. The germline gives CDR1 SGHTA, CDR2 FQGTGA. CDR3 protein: CASSLELPGNTEAFF. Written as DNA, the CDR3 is TGTGCCAGCAGCTTAGAGTTGCCAGGAAACACTGAAGCTTTCTTT. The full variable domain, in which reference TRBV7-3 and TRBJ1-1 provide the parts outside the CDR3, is GAGVSQTPSNKVTEKGKYVELRCDPISGHTALYWYRQSLGQGPEFLIYFQGTGAADDSGLPNDRFFAVRPEGSVSTLKIQRTERGDSAVYLCASSLELPGNTEAFFGQGTRLTVV.

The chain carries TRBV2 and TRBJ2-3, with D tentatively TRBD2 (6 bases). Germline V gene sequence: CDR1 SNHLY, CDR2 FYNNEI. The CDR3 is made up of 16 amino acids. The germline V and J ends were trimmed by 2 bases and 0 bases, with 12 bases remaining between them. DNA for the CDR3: TGTGCCAGCAGTGAAATGCGGGGCCTTAGCACAGATACGCAGTATTTT. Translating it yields CASSEMRGLSTDTQYF.

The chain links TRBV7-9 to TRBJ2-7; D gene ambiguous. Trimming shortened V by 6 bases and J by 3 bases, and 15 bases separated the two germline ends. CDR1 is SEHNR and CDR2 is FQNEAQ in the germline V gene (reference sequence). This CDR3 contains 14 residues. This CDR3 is CASSELGPSYEQYF. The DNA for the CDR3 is TGTGCCAGCAGTGAATTAGGACCGAGCTACGAGCAGTACTTC.

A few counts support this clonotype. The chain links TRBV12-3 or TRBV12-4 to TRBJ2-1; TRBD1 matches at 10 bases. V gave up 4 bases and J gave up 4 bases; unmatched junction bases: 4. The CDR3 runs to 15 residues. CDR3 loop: CASSYRTGGYNEQFF. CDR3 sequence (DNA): TGTGCCAGCAGTTATAGGACAGGGGGTTACAATGAGCAGTTCTTC.

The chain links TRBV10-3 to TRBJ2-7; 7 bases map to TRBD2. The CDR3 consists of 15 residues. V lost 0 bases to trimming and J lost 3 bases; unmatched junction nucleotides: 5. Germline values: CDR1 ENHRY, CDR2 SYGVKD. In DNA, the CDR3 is TGTGCCATCAGTGAGTCGGGGGGGGGTGGCTACGAGCAGTACTTC. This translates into CAISESGGGGYEQYF.

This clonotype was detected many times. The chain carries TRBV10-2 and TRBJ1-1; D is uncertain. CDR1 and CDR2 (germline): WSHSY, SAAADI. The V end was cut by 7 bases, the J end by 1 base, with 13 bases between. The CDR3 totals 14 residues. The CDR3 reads CASKWGTENTEAFF. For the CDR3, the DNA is TGCGCCAGCAAATGGGGTACCGAGAACACTGAAGCTTTCTTT.

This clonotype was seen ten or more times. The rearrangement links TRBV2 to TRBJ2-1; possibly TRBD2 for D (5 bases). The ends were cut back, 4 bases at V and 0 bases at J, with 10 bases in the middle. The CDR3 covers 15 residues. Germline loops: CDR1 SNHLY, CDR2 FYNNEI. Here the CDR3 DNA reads TGTGCCAGCAGTGTGGAGGAGAGCTCCTACAATGAGCAGTTCTTC. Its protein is CASSVEESSYNEQFF.